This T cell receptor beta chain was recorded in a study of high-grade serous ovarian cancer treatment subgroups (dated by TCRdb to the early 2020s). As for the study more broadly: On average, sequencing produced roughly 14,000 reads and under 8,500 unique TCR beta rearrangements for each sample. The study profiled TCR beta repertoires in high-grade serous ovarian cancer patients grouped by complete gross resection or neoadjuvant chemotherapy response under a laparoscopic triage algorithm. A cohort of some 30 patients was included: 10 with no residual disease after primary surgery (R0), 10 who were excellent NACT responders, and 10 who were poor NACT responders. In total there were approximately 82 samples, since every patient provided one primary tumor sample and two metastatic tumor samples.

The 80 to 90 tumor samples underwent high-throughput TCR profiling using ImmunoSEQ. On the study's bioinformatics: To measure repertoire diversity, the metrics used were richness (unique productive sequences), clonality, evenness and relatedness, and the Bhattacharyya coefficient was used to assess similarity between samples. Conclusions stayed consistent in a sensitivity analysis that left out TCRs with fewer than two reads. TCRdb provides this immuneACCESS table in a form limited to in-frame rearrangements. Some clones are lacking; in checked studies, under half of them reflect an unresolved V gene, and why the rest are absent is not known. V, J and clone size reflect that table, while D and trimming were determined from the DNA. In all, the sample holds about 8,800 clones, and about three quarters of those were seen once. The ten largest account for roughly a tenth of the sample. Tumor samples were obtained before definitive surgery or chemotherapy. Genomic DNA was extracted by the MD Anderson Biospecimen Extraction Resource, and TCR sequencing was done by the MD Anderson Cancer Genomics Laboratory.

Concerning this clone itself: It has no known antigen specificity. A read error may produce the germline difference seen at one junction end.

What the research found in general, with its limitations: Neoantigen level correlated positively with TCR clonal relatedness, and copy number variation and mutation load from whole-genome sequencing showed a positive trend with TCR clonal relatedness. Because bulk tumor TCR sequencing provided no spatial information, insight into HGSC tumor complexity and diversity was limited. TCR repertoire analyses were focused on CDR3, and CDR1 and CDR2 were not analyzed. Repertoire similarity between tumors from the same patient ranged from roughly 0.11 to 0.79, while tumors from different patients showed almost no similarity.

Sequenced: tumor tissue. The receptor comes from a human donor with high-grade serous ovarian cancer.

The CDR3 here reads CASNQGPTRGDEQYF. The nucleotide sequence is given as TGCGCCAGCAACCAAGGACCCACGAGGGGGGACGAGCAGTACTTC. In this chain, TRBV4-1 is recombined with TRBJ2-7; the D element could tentatively be TRBD1 or TRBD2, as 6 bases agree for each. From its cysteine to its phenylalanine, the CDR3 spans 15 amino acids. Only CDR3 DNA is held: 45 bases, read in frame from base 1. Per the germline V gene, MGHRA is the CDR1 and YSYEKL is the CDR2.